This T cell receptor beta chain was found in a study of blood T cell repertoires in COVID-19. Across the study: Sites in the United States, Italy and Spain provided acute and convalescent COVID-19 samples. T cells, B-cell-depleted T cells, or PBMCs supplied cDNA or gDNA.

This clone was counted once. Other DNA sequences of this sample code for an identical CDR3. Under the authors' procedure: Nucleated cell number was recorded as an estimate derived from reference gene primer amplification. Clones were sequenced by immunoSEQ multiplex PCR, and TCRdb holds only the in-frame ones, with some missing. V and J calls and clone size are given by that table; D and trimming were obtained from the DNA. This table holds roughly 250,000 clones, approximately 80% found once. Germline CDR1 SGHRS, CDR2 YFSETQ. The CDR3 runs to 15 residues. V gave up 4 bases and J gave up 1 base, with 12 bases separating them.

The receptor was isolated from a woman aged 40 to 55 with active or convalescent COVID-19. Material for sequencing was peripheral blood. This sequence joins TRBV5-1 and TRBJ1-3; D uncertain. This CDR3 reads CASSLGTGSGNTIYF. As DNA, the CDR3 is TGCGCCAGCAGCCTGGGAACGGGTTCTGGAAACACCATATATTTT.